A single sample gave rise to the 15 T cell receptor beta chains below, sequenced in a study of cytomegalovirus exposure and HLA in healthy donors. PCR used 60 Vbeta primers and 13 Jbeta primers. Profiled with immunoSEQ multiplex PCR; TCRdb holds only in-frame clones, not every one. Counted here are about 97,000 clones, around 85% occurring once; the ten biggest clones make up approximately 3.9%. The sequenced material came from PBMCs. Every receptor here comes from a young man in good health and CMV-seronegative.

This chain joins TRBV6-5 and TRBJ2-7; a weak D match, TRBD1 (5 bases). CDR1 and CDR2 (germline): MNHEY, SVGAGI. The CDR3 covers 14 residues. V was cut by 5 bases and J by 3 bases, with 14 bases left in between. CDR3 nucleotide sequence: TGTGCCAGCAGTCTTTATTCAGGGTTCTACGAGCAGTACTTC. This codes for CASSLYSGFYEQYF.

This clone was seen once. The rearrangement joins TRBV5-4 to TRBJ2-1; D is perhaps TRBD2 (5 bases). Germline CDR1 reads SGHNT; CDR2 reads YYREEE (reference sequence). The CDR3 sequence is 11 residues long. The V end was cut by 0 bases, the J end by 10 bases, with 5 bases between. DNA of the CDR3: TGTGCCAGCAGCTTGGTAGCGGAGCAGTTCTTC. Translating it yields CASSLVAEQFF.

This rearrangement joins TRBV5-4 to TRBJ1-2, with 7 nucleotides matching TRBD1. Germline CDR1 reads SGHNT; CDR2 reads YYREEE (reference sequence). The CDR3 sequence is 16 residues long. V shed 4 bases, J shed 7 bases, and the junction held 16 bases outside the gene matches. The CDR3 protein is CASSLSEGTAIRGYTF. The DNA of the CDR3 is TGTGCCAGCAGCCTCTCCGAAGGGACAGCAATCCGTGGCTACACCTTC.

The rearrangement uses TRBV27 and TRBJ2-7, with 9 bases that match TRBD1. J gave up 2 bases and V 2 bases, and 10 bases lay outside the gene matches. The CDR3 has 17 amino acids. Germline CDR1 MNHEY, CDR2 SMNVEV (reference sequence). The CDR3 reads CASSLIPPGQGAYEQYF. The CDR3 coding sequence is TGTGCCAGCAGTTTAATTCCTCCGGGACAGGGCGCCTACGAGCAGTACTTC.

The rearrangement joins TRBV11-2 to TRBJ1-1; perhaps TRBD1 as D (6 bases). The CDR3 is 13 amino acids. Germline-derived CDR1 and CDR2 are SGHAT and FQNNGV. V was pared by 2 bases and J by 5 bases, with 9 bases between. The DNA of the CDR3 is TGTGCCAGCAGCTTATTTAGGGGGACTGAAGCTTTCTTT. It translates to CASSLFRGTEAFF.

V is TRBV27 and J is TRBJ2-1; 13 bases line up with TRBD2. This CDR3 is built from 15 residues. With 5 bases clipped from V and 7 bases from J, the junction kept 5 bases outside the gene matches. Germline CDR1 and CDR2: MNHEY and SMNVEV (reference sequence). CDR3 amino acids: CASSAGTSGMNEQFF. CDR3 coding DNA: TGTGCCAGCAGTGCCGGGACTAGCGGGATGAATGAGCAGTTCTTC.

This clone appeared a single time. The chain recombines TRBV6-6 with TRBJ2-1; 7 bases map to TRBD2. This CDR3 region has 12 residues. Germline trimming cut 0 bases from V and 15 bases from J; bases unmatched to any gene: 5. Germline CDR1 reads MNHNY; CDR2 reads SVGAGI (reference sequence). CDR3 DNA: TGTGCCAGCAGTTACTCGGGGGGGTTGAGGTTCTTC. Encoded protein: CASSYSGGLRFF.

The count of this clone is one. The V call is TRBV2, the J call TRBJ2-1; D gene ambiguous. The CDR3 contains 12 residues. Per germline, CDR1 SNHLY and CDR2 FYNNEI. Trimming took 7 bases from V and 4 from J, leaving 8 bases between them. The DNA of the CDR3 is TGTGCCAGCAACCCCCTATACAATGAGCAGTTCTTC. Translated, it gives CASNPLYNEQFF.

The V gene is TRBV30, the J gene TRBJ1-5; possible D gene TRBD1, 6 bases. This CDR3 has 15 residues. V was trimmed by 1 base and J by 4 bases, leaving 14 bases between them. Per the germline V gene, CDR1 is GTSNPN and CDR2 is SVGIG (reference sequence). In nucleotides, the CDR3 is TGTGCCTGGAGTGGTTTCGGGACAAAGAATCAGCCCCAGCATTTT. Residues: CAWSGFGTKNQPQHF.

The chain links TRBV25-1 to TRBJ2-2; TRBD1 agrees at 9 bases. The length of the CDR3 is 15 residues. Germline-derived CDR1 and CDR2 are MGHDK and SYGVNS. The V segment lost 6 bases and the J segment 5 bases; nucleotides outside the gene matches: 7. DNA for the CDR3: TGTGCCAGCAGCCGCGGGACAGGGTTTACCGGGGAGCTGTTTTTT. It encodes CASSRGTGFTGELFF.

The chain joins TRBV7-2 to TRBJ2-3; 8 bases line up with TRBD1. The germline CDR1 and CDR2 sequences are SGHTA and FQGNSA. The CDR3 consists of 16 residues. J gave up 1 base and V 5 bases, and 8 bases lay outside the gene matches. The CDR3 DNA reads TGTGCCAGCAGCGCGACAGGGGTAGGTGGCACAGATACGCAGTATTTT. This encodes CASSATGVGGTDTQYF. Combining the CDR3 with reference TRBV7-2 and TRBJ2-3 gives the whole variable domain GAGVSQSPSNKVTEKGKDVELRCDPISGHTALYWYRQSLGQGLEFLIYFQGNSAPDKSGLPSDRFSAERTGGSVSTLTIQRTQQEDSAVYLCASSATGVGGTDTQYFGPGTRLTVL.

As DNA, the CDR3 is TGTGCTGCAGGACAGGCGGACACTGAAGCTTTCTTT. It codes for CAAGQADTEAFF. The genes are TRBV30 and TRBJ1-1, with 7 bases fitting TRBD1. The CDR3 sequence is 12 residues long. Germline-derived CDR1 and CDR2 are GTSNPN and SVGIG (reference sequence). The full variable domain, rest sourced from reference TRBV30 and TRBJ1-1, is SQTIHQWPATLVQPVGSPLSLECTVEGTSNPNLYWYRQAAGRGLQLLFYSVGIGQISSEVPQNLSASRPQDRQFILSSKKLLLSDSGFYLCAAGQADTEAFFGQGTRLTVV.

This clone was counted between two and nine times. This chain joins TRBV5-1 and TRBJ1-1; D ambiguous. V was clipped by 5 bases and J by 1 base, with 9 bases between them. The CDR3 sequence is 13 residues long. Germline V gene data show CDR1 as SGHRS and CDR2 as YFSETQ. This CDR3 reads CASSSQPNTEAFF. The CDR3 DNA reads TGCGCCAGCAGTTCACAGCCGAACACTGAAGCTTTCTTT.

The chain uses TRBV25-1 and TRBJ2-1; D not certain. Germline loops: CDR1 MGHDK, CDR2 SYGVNS. The CDR3 spans 16 residues. V lost 1 base and J 0 bases, leaving 10 bases between the germline ends. The CDR3 is CASSELIGTSYNEQFF. CDR3 DNA sequence: TGTGCCAGCAGTGAATTAATCGGTACCTCCTACAATGAGCAGTTCTTC.

The chain recombines TRBV4-1 with TRBJ1-5; D gene unclear. Deletions cut 1 base from V and 9 bases from J, with 7 bases between. The germline gives CDR1 MGHRA, CDR2 YSYEKL. The CDR3 sequence is 12 residues long. The CDR3 nucleotides read TGCGCCAGCAGCCAAGGAGGGTGGCCCCAGCATTTT. Amino acids: CASSQGGWPQHF.